The next 5 T cell receptor beta chains were all read from a single sample in a study of cytomegalovirus exposure and HLA in healthy donors. PCR was performed using 60 Vbeta and 13 Jbeta primers. Method: immunoSEQ multiplex PCR; TCRdb's copy keeps in-frame clones and lacks some. The table records tens of thousands of clones, roughly three quarters of them present only once. The material sequenced was PBMCs. The receptors here all came from a woman in her thirties or forties in good health and CMV-seronegative.

The rearrangement joins TRBV5-1 to TRBJ1-5, with D unclear. Germline V gene data show CDR1 as SGHRS and CDR2 as YFSETQ. This CDR3 comprises 12 residues. Trimming shortened V by 0 bases and J by 7 bases, and 5 bases separated the two germline ends. This chain's CDR3 is CASSLGAQPQHF. In DNA form, the CDR3 reads TGCGCCAGCAGCTTGGGAGCCCAGCCCCAGCATTTT.

For the CDR3, the DNA is TGTGCCAGCAGCGTACGGACAGGGAGTGGGACCCAGTACTTC. Its translation is CASSVRTGSGTQYF. V usage is TRBV7-7 and J usage is TRBJ2-5; TRBD1 matches at 8 bases. This CDR3 spans 14 amino acids. Trimming at V came to 5 bases and at J to 7 bases, leaving 9 bases not matched to a gene. Germline-derived CDR1 and CDR2 are SSHAT and FNYEAQ (reference sequence). Looking up the rest from reference TRBV7-7 and TRBJ2-5 gives the full variable domain: GAGVSQSPRYKVTKRGQDVTLRCDPISSHATLYWYQQALGQGPEFLTYFNYEAQPDKSGLPSDRFSAERPEGSISTLTIQRTEQRDSAMYRCASSVRTGSGTQYFGPGTRLLVL.

The chain joins TRBV30 to TRBJ1-3, with 8 bases aligning to TRBD1. The CDR3 is 21 residues long. Germline V lookup: CDR1 GTSNPN, CDR2 SVGIG (reference sequence). The junction had 21 bases not matched to a gene; V was cut back by 2 bases and J by 0 bases. The CDR3 loop reads CAWSPLPGQASRSFSGNTIYF. CDR3 in DNA: TGTGCCTGGAGTCCCCTTCCGGGACAGGCCTCTCGATCCTTCTCTGGAAACACCATATATTTT.

CDR3 residues: CASWDRGLGYEQYF. The CDR3, as DNA: TGTGCCAGCTGGGACAGGGGGCTTGGATACGAGCAGTACTTC. The chain joins TRBV6-5 to TRBJ2-7; 12 bases line up with TRBD1. CDR1 and CDR2 from the germline V gene are MNHEY and SVGAGI. The J segment lost 4 bases and the V segment lost 8 bases, leaving 6 bases of the junction unmatched. This CDR3 has 14 residues.

V and J are TRBV6-5 and TRBJ2-5; 10 nucleotides align to TRBD2. The V gene's germline CDR1 is MNHEY and CDR2 SVGAGI. Losses at the gene ends were 5 bases for V and 9 bases for J; bases not matched to a gene: 3. This CDR3 contains 12 residues. The CDR3 here is CASSQTSGAQYF. CDR3 sequence (DNA): TGTGCCAGCAGTCAAACTAGCGGGGCCCAGTACTTC.